Sequencing of this TCR beta chain was carried out in a study of blood T cells in healthy people across ages. The CDR3 is 11 amino acids. Trimming shortened V by 8 bases and J by 4 bases, and 10 bases separated the two germline ends. CDR1 DFQATT and CDR2 SNEGSKA come from the germline V gene (reference sequence). The second PCR ran about 6 to 11 cycles with a sample-barcoded 5' primer and J-beta primers. TCRdb re-called the 5' RACE reads through MiXCR, storing one row per CDR3 protein. The repertoire has over a million distinct CDR3 sequences, over 35% of them found once; the top ten carry over 15%. Sequences were obtained from blood. This chain connects TRBV20-1 to TRBJ2-3; maybe TRBD1 (6 bases). This clonotype originated in a woman aged 60-75 years in good health. Here the CDR3 DNA reads TGCAGTAAGGGGGTGGCAGATACGCAGTATTTT. Translating it yields CSKGVADTQYF.